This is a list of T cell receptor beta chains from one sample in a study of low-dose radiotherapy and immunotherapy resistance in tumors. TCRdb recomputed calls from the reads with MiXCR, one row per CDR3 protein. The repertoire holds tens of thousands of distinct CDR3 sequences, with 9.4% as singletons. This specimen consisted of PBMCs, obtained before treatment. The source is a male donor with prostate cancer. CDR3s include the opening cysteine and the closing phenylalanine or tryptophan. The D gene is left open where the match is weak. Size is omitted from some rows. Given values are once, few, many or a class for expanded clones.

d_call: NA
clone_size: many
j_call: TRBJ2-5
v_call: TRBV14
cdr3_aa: CASSQAETQYF
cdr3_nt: TGTGCCAGCAGCCAAGCGGAGACCCAGTACTTC

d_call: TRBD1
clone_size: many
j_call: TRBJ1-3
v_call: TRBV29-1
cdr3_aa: CSAGTGPGNTIYF
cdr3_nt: TGCAGCGCCGGGACAGGTCCTGGAAACACCATATATTTT

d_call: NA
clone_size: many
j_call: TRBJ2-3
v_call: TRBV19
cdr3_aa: CASSTRDITPSTDTQYF
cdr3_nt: TGTGCCAGTAGTACGAGGGACATCACACCCAGCACAGATACGCAGTATTTT

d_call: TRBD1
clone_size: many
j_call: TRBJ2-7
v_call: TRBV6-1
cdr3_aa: CASGRTGTREQYF
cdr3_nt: TGTGCCAGCGGCCGGACAGGGACCCGCGAGCAGTACTTC

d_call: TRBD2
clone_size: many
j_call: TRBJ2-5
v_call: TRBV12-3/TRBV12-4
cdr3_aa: CASSFGAASGKQETQYF
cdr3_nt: TGTGCCAGCAGTTTCGGTGCGGCTAGCGGGAAGCAAGAGACCCAGTACTTC

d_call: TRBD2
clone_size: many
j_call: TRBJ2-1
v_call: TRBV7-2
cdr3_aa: CASSLAISGSVTYNEQFF
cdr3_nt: TGTGCCAGCAGCTTAGCTATTAGCGGGAGTGTTACCTACAATGAGCAGTTCTTC

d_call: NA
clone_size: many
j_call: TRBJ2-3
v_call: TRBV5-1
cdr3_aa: CASSSDRPSTDTQYF
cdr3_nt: TGCGCCAGCAGCTCCGACAGGCCTAGCACAGATACGCAGTATTTT

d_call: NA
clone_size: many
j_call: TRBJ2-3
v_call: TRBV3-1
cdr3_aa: CASSQDTGTDTQYF
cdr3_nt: TGTGCCAGCAGCCAAGACACTGGTACAGATACGCAGTATTTT

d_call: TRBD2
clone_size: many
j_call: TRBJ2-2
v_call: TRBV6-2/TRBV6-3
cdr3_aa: CASSTLAGKNPATGELFF
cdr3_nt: TGTGCCAGCAGTACACTAGCGGGAAAGAATCCGGCCACCGGGGAGCTGTTTTTT

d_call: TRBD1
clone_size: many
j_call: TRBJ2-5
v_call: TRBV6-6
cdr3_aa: CASSYTGAGETQYF
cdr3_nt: TGTGCCAGCAGTTACACAGGGGCAGGGGAGACCCAGTACTTC

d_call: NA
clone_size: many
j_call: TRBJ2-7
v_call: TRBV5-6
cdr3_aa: CASSLTQGYEQYF
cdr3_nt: TGTGCCAGCAGCCTCACGCAGGGCTACGAGCAGTACTTC

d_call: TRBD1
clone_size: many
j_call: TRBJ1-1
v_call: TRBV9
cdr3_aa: CASSPAQGGLNTEAFF
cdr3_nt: TGTGCCAGCAGCCCGGCCCAGGGGGGACTGAACACTGAAGCTTTCTTT

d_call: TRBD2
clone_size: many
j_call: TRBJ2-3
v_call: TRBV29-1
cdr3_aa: CSVVASGSGNTQYF
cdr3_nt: TGCAGCGTTGTCGCTAGCGGGAGTGGGAATACGCAGTATTTT

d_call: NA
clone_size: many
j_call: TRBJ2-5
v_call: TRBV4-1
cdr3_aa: CASSQGWGGLQETQYF
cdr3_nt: TGCGCCAGCAGCCAAGGTTGGGGGGGCCTCCAAGAGACCCAGTACTTC

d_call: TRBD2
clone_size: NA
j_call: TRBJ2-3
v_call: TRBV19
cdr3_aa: CANRPGLAGDTQYF
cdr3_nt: TGTGCCAACCGACCGGGACTAGCGGGAGATACGCAGTATTTT

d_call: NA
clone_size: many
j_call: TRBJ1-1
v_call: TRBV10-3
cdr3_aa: CAISEAGTEAFF
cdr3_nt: TGTGCCATCAGTGAGGCAGGGACAGAAGCTTTCTTT

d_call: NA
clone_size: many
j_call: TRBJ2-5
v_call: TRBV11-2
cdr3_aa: CASGFSWSQETQYF
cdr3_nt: TGTGCCAGCGGGTTCTCATGGAGTCAAGAGACCCAGTACTTC

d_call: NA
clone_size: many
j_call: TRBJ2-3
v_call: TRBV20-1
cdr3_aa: CSATLDRQSTDTQYF
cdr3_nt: TGCAGTGCCACGCTGGACAGACAGAGCACAGATACGCAGTATTTT

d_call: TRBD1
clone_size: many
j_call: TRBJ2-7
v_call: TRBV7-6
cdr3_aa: CASSYEGQLVTF
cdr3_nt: TGTGCCAGCAGCTACGAGGGACAGCTGGTAACTTTC

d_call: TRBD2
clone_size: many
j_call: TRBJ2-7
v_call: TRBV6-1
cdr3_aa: CASSLSGAAYEQYF
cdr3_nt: TGTGCCAGCAGCTTAAGCGGGGCGGCCTACGAGCAGTACTTC

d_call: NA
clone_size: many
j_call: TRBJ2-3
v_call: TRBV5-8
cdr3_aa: CATIFGASTDTQYF
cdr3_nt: TGTGCCACCATCTTTGGCGCTAGCACAGATACGCAGTATTTT

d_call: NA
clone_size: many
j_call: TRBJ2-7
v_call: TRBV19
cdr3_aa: CASSFRAHSSYEQYF
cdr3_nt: TGTGCCAGTAGCTTCAGAGCGCACAGTTCCTACGAGCAGTACTTC

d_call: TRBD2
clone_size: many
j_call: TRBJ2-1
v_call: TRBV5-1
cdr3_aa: CASRPTSGRINEQFF
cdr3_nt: TGCGCCAGCAGGCCGACTAGCGGGAGGATAAATGAGCAGTTCTTC

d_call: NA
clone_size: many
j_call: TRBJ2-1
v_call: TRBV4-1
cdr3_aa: CASSQPGTLSNEQFF
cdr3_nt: TGCGCCAGCAGCCAACCGGGGACTCTCTCCAATGAGCAGTTCTTC

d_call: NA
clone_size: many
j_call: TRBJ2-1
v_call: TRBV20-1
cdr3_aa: CSAKRSNNEQFF
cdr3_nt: TGCAGTGCTAAACGGAGCAACAATGAGCAGTTCTTC

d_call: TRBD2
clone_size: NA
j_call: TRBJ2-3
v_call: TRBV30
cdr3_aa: CACSSGGADTQYF
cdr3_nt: TGTGCCTGTTCCTCTGGGGGGGCAGATACGCAGTATTTT

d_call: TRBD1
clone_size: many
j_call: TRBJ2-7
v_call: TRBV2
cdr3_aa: CASTYGTGFYEQYF
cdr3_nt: TGTGCCAGCACCTACGGGACAGGGTTCTACGAGCAGTACTTC

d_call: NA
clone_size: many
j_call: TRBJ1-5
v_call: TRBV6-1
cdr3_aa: CASSEAGYNQPQHF
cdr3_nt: TGTGCCAGCAGTGAAGCTGGCTACAATCAGCCCCAGCATTTT

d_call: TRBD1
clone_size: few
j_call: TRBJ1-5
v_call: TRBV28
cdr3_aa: CASSLGQGFNQPQHF
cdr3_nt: TGTGCCAGCAGTTTGGGACAGGGTTTCAATCAGCCCCAGCATTTT

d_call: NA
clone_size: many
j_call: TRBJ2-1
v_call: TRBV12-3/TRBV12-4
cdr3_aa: CASRGQGGNEQFF
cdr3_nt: TGTGCCAGCAGAGGGCAGGGTGGGAATGAGCAGTTCTTC

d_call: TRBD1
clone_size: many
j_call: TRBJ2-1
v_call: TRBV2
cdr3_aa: CASQGQGANEQFF
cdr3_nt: TGTGCCAGCCAGGGACAGGGGGCTAATGAGCAGTTCTTC

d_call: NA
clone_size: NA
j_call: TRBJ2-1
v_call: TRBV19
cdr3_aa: CASSPKDVAYNEQFF
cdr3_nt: TGTGCCAGTAGTCCTAAAGATGTCGCCTACAATGAGCAGTTCTTC

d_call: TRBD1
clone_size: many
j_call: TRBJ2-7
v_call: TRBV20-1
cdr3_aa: CSAYNAGTGGGYEQYF
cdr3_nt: TGCAGTGCTTACAACGCCGGGACAGGGGGCGGCTACGAGCAGTACTTC

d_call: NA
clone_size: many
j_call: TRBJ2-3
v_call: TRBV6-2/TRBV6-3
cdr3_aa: CASSISQNTDTQYF
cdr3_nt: TGTGCCAGCAGTATCTCCCAGAACACAGATACGCAGTATTTT

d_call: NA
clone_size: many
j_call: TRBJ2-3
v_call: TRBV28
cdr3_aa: CASSAQAGTWGTDTQYF
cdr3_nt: TGTGCCAGCAGTGCCCAAGCCGGGACTTGGGGCACAGATACGCAGTATTTT

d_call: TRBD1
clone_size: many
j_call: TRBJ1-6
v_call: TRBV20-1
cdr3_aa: CSARSTGEYSALHF
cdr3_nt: TGCAGTGCTAGGTCTACAGGGGAATACTCGGCCCTCCACTTT

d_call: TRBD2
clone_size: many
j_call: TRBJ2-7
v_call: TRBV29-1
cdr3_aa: CSVIAGVSGEQYF
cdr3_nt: TGCAGCGTGATAGCGGGAGTAAGTGGCGAGCAGTACTTC

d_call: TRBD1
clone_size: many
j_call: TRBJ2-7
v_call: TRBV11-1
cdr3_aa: CASSIGTGIYEQYF
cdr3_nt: TGTGCCAGCAGCATCGGGACAGGGATCTACGAGCAGTACTTC

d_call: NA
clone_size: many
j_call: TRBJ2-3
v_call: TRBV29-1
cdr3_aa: CSTRADTQYF
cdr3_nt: TGCAGCACCAGGGCAGATACGCAGTATTTT

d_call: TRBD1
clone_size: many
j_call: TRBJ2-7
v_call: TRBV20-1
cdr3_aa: CSAPGGGSAYEQYF
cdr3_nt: TGCAGTGCTCCAGGGGGCGGGTCGGCCTACGAGCAGTACTTC

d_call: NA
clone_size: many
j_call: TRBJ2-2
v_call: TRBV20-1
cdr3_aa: CSARDPIVPTGELFF
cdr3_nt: TGCAGTGCTAGAGATCCGATCGTCCCTACCGGGGAGCTGTTTTTT

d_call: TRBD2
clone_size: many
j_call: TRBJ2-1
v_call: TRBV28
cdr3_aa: CASSFVAGGYNEQFF
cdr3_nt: TGTGCCAGCAGTTTCGTGGCGGGAGGTTACAATGAGCAGTTCTTC

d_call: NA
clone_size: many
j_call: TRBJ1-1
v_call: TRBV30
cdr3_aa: CAWSRQFRTEAFF
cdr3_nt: TGTGCCTGGAGTCGACAGTTTAGGACTGAAGCTTTCTTT

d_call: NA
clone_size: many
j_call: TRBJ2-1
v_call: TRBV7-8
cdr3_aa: CASSFGRHEQFF
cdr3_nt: TGTGCCAGCAGCTTTGGCCGCCATGAGCAGTTCTTC

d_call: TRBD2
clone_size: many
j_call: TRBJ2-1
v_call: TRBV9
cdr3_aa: CASSGVPGLAGTNEQFF
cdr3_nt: TGTGCCAGCAGCGGTGTCCCCGGACTAGCGGGAACCAATGAGCAGTTCTTC

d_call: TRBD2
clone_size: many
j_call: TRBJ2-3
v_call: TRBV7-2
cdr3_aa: CASSLAKTSGSPDTQYF
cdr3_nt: TGTGCCAGCAGCTTAGCAAAAACTAGCGGGAGCCCAGATACGCAGTATTTT

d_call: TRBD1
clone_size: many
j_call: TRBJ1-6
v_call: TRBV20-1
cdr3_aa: CSARSGTGGSPLHF
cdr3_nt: TGCAGTGCTAGGTCCGGGACAGGGGGGTCACCCCTCCACTTT

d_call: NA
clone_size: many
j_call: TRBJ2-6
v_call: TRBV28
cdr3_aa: CASNSGQTGANVLTF
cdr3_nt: TGTGCCAGCAATAGCGGTCAGACGGGGGCCAACGTCCTGACTTTC

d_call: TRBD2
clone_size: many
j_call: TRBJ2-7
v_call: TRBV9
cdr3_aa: CASSPRASGAYEQYF
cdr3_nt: TGTGCCAGCAGCCCCCGGGCTAGCGGGGCCTACGAGCAGTACTTC

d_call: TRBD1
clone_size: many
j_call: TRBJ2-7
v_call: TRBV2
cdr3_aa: CASGPDRGLSYEQYF
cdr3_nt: TGTGCCAGCGGTCCCGACAGGGGGTTGAGCTACGAGCAGTACTTC

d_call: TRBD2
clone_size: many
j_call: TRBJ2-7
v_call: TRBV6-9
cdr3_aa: CASSPGERGSYEQYF
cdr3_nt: TGTGCCAGCAGCCCCGGGGAGCGGGGATCCTACGAGCAGTACTTC

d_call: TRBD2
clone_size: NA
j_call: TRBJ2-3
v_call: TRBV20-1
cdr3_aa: CSARGLAGGGDTDTQYF
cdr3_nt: TGCAGTGCTAGAGGACTAGCGGGAGGGGGAGACACAGATACGCAGTATTTT

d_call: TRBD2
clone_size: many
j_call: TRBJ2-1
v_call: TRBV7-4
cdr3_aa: CALLRLAGINEQFF
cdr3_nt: TGTGCCCTCCTACGGCTAGCGGGAATAAATGAGCAGTTCTTC

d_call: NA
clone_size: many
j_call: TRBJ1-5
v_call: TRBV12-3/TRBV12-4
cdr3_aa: CASSLAHGNQPQHF
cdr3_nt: TGTGCCAGCAGTTTAGCCCACGGAAATCAGCCCCAGCATTTT

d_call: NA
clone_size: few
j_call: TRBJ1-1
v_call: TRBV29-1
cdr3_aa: CSVEGRGDSEAFF
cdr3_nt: TGCAGCGTTGAAGGCAGGGGTGATTCTGAAGCTTTCTTT

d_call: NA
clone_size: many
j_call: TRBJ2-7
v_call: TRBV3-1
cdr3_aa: CASSQVGEGQSSYEQYF
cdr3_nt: TGTGCCAGCAGCCAAGTAGGTGAGGGACAAAGCTCCTACGAGCAGTACTTC

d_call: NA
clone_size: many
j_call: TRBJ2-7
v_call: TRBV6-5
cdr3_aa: CASSYSRRAAQQYF
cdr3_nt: TGTGCCAGCAGTTACTCGAGGCGGGCCGCTCAGCAGTACTTC

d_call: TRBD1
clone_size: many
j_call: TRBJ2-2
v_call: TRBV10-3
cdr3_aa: CAISWTGPGELFF
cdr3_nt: TGTGCCATCAGTTGGACAGGGCCCGGGGAGCTGTTTTTT

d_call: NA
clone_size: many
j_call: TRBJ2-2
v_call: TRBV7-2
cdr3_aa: CASSFGTFNTGELFF
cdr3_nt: TGTGCCAGCAGCTTTGGGACATTCAACACCGGGGAGCTGTTTTTT

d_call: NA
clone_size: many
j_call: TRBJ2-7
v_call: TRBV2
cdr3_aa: CASSSGRSHEQYF
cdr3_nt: TGTGCCAGCAGTTCGGGCAGGTCCCACGAGCAGTACTTC